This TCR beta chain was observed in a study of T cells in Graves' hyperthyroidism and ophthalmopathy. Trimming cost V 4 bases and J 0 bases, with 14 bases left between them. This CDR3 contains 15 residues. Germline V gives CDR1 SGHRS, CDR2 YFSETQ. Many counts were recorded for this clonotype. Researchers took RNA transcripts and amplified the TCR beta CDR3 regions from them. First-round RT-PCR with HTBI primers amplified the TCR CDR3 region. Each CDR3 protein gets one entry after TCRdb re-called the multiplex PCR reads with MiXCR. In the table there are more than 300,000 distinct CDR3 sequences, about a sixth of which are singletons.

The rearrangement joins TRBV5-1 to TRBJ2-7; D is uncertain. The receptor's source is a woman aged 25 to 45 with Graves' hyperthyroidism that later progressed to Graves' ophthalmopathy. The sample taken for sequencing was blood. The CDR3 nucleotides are TGCGCCAGCAGCCAATTCGTCCGCGACTCCTACGAGCAGTACTTC. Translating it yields CASSQFVRDSYEQYF.